Given below is one T cell receptor beta chain in context. The PCR had 60 Vbeta and 13 Jbeta primers. This table comes from immunoSEQ multiplex PCR, and its TCRdb copy is limited to in-frame clones, with some not included. The sample contains under 150,000 clones, just under 85% of which appear only once. The sample comes from a study of cytomegalovirus exposure and HLA in healthy donors. CDR1 is GTSNPN and CDR2 is SVGIG in the germline V gene (reference sequence). CDR3 length: 12 residues. V lost 3 bases, J lost 4 bases, and 9 bases lay in between. The source of this sequence is a boy between 2 and 15 years old in good health and CMV-seronegative. J is TRBJ2-5 and V is TRBV30; D is undetermined. The sequenced sample consisted of PBMCs. CDR3 sequence (DNA): TGTGCCTGGAGACCGGTATCAGAGACCCAGTACTTC. It codes for CAWRPVSETQYF.